Following are 30 T cell receptor beta chains from one sample sequenced in a study of blood T cell repertoires in COVID-19. Method: immunoSEQ multiplex PCR; TCRdb's copy keeps in-frame clones and lacks some. The sample comprises hundreds of thousands of clones, about nine tenths of which are singletons, and approximately 7.3% rests with the top ten. Sequenced: peripheral blood. Source of these receptors: a woman between 70 and 85 years old with COVID-19, enrolled during active disease.

For the CDR3, the DNA is TGTGCCACCAGCAGAGACAGGGCCTCCTACGAGCAGTACTTC. Translating it yields CATSRDRASYEQYF. J is TRBJ2-7 and V is TRBV15, with a possible D match to TRBD1 (5 bases). Germline V gene lookup returns CDR1 LNHNV and CDR2 YYDKDF (reference sequence). V was shortened by 0 bases and J by 0 bases, with 6 bases between the two germline ends. The CDR3 is made up of 14 amino acids.

This sequence joins TRBV28 and TRBJ2-7; 7 bases fit TRBD1. Germline values: CDR1 MDHEN, CDR2 SYDVKM. V trimming: 8 bases; J trimming: 0 bases; junction bases outside the gene matches: 7. The CDR3 contains 14 residues. CDR3 amino acids: CASDASGGSYEQYF. The CDR3 nucleotides read TGTGCCAGCGACGCCTCAGGGGGCTCCTACGAGCAGTACTTC. Using reference TRBV28 and TRBJ2-7 for the parts outside the CDR3, the full variable domain is DVKVTQSSRYLVKRTGEKVFLECVQDMDHENMFWYRQDPGLGLRLIYFSYDVKMKEKGDIPEGYSVSREKKERFSLILESASTNQTSMYLCASDASGGSYEQYFGPGTRLTVT.

This clone appeared a single time. This CDR3 is also generated by other DNA sequences in the sample. The chain links TRBV29-1 to TRBJ1-2; 7 bases align to TRBD1. This CDR3 is 12 amino acids long. Germline-derived CDR1 and CDR2 are SQVTM and ANQGSEA. The junction had 3 bases not matched to a gene; V was cut back by 4 bases and J by 4 bases. The CDR3 coding sequence is TGCAGCGTTGGGACAGGAGGCTATGGCTACACCTTC. This gives the protein CSVGTGGYGYTF. The whole variable domain, filled in from reference TRBV29-1 and TRBJ1-2, reads SAVISQKPSRDICQRGTSLTIQCQVDSQVTMMFWYRQQPGQSLTLIATANQGSEATYESGFVIDKFPISRPNLTFSTLTVSNMSPEDSSIYLCSVGTGGYGYTFGSGTRLTVV.

The chain couples TRBV24-1 to TRBJ2-3; 12 bases are shared with TRBD2. CDR1 and CDR2 (germline): KGHDR, SFDVKD. V lost 5 bases, J lost 6 bases, and 8 bases stayed unmatched. The CDR3 runs to 16 residues. CDR3 nucleotide sequence: TGTGCCACCAGTGCCGGACTAGCGGGGTGGGGGGATACGCAGTATTTT. The encoded protein is CATSAGLAGWGDTQYF.

The chain combines TRBV3-1 (or the pseudogene TRBV3-2) with TRBJ2-1; D is perhaps TRBD2 (5 bases). With 0 bases removed from V and 3 bases from J, the gap between germline ends came to 12 bases. The length of the CDR3 is 16 residues. Germline CDR1 LGHDT, CDR2 YNNKEL (reference sequence). In nucleotides, the CDR3 is TGTGCCAGCAGCCAAGATGCAGGCGGGCGCTACAATGAGCAGTTCTTC. It codes for CASSQDAGGRYNEQFF.

This chain links TRBV7-9 with TRBJ2-1; tentatively, D is TRBD1 (6 bases). CDR1 is SEHNR, CDR2 FQNEAQ, per germline (reference sequence). V gave up 5 bases and J gave up 7 bases, with 18 bases separating them. The CDR3 spans 15 residues. The CDR3 nucleotides read TGTGCCAGCAGCCCTCCTTTCCGCCAGGGGAATGAGCAGTTCTTC. Protein: CASSPPFRQGNEQFF.

V and J are TRBV28 and TRBJ1-1, with TRBD1 identical over 8 bases. The CDR3 runs to 15 residues. CDR1 and CDR2 (germline): MDHEN, SYDVKM. J lost 4 bases, V lost 6 bases, and 10 bases had no gene match. CDR3 bases: TGTGCCAGCAGCCGCCCACAGGGGGGAGGCACTGAAGCTTTCTTT. Protein sequence: CASSRPQGGGTEAFF.

This clone was counted a single time. The V gene is TRBV18, the J gene TRBJ1-3; D might be TRBD1 (6 bases). CDR3 length: 16 amino acids. The germline V gene encodes CDR1 KGHSH and CDR2 LQKENI. Trimming removed 3 bases from V and 0 bases from J, with 12 bases in between. CDR3 protein: CASSPGHLDSGNTIYF. DNA of the CDR3: TGTGCCAGCTCACCGGGACACCTTGACTCTGGAAACACCATATATTTT.

V gene TRBV28 combines with J gene TRBJ1-5, with TRBD1 matching 7 bases. This CDR3 has 16 amino acids. With V trimmed by 4 bases and J by 0 bases, 6 bases remained unmatched. In germline, CDR1 is MDHEN, CDR2 SYDVKM. The CDR3 sequence: CASSSDRSNSNQPQHF. The CDR3, as DNA: TGTGCCAGCAGTTCGGACAGGTCTAATAGCAATCAGCCCCAGCATTTT.

CDR3: CASSEKLNTEAFF. CDR3 sequence (DNA): TGCGCCAGCAGTGAAAAGCTTAACACTGAAGCTTTCTTT. This chain connects TRBV10-1 to TRBJ1-1; the D is unclear. The CDR3 has 13 residues. The germline CDR1 and CDR2 sequences are WNHNN and SYGVQD (reference sequence). Trimming removed 3 bases from V and 2 bases from J, with 7 bases in between.

This rearrangement joins TRBV5-8 to TRBJ1-2; D ambiguous. This CDR3 spans 14 amino acids. Germline V gives CDR1 SGHTS, CDR2 YDEGEE. Trimming took 0 bases from V and 3 from J, leaving 9 bases between them. CDR3 in amino acids: CASSLGQAYYGYTF. The CDR3 DNA sequence: TGTGCCAGCAGCTTGGGACAAGCCTACTATGGCTACACCTTC.

V is TRBV27 and J is TRBJ1-3; D not resolved. Deletions cut 2 bases from V and 3 bases from J, with 11 bases between. In germline, CDR1 is MNHEY, CDR2 SMNVEV (reference sequence). This CDR3 contains 15 residues. The DNA of the CDR3 is TGTGCCAGCAGTTTAAACGGGATCGGTGGAAACACCATATATTTT. This encodes CASSLNGIGGNTIYF.

The gene calls are TRBV2 and TRBJ2-5, with a tentative D call TRBD1 (5 bases). This CDR3 is built from 13 residues. V was shortened by 5 bases and J by 1 base, with 8 bases between the two germline ends. The germline V gene encodes CDR1 SNHLY and CDR2 FYNNEI. CDR3 residues: CASSKGIQETQYF. The CDR3 coding sequence is TGTGCCAGCAGTAAGGGGATCCAAGAGACCCAGTACTTC.

The V call is TRBV11-2, the J call TRBJ2-5; the D gene is possibly TRBD2 (6 bases). V lost 5 bases and J lost 1, with 11 bases in between. The CDR3 covers 14 residues. Germline V CDR1 and CDR2: SGHAT, FQNNGV. The CDR3 nucleotides are TGTGCCAGCAGCAAACTAGCCACCCAAGAGACCCAGTACTTC. Translated: CASSKLATQETQYF.

The chain has TRBV27 and TRBJ1-5, with 8 bases aligning to TRBD1. V trimming: 5 bases; J trimming: 5 bases; junction bases outside the gene matches: 2. This CDR3 contains 13 residues. The germline V gene encodes CDR1 MNHEY and CDR2 SMNVEV (reference sequence). This chain's CDR3 is CASSKTGDQPQHF. The CDR3 nucleotides read TGTGCCAGCAGTAAGACAGGGGATCAGCCCCAGCATTTT.

The V gene is TRBV5-1, the J gene TRBJ2-1; 8 bases align to TRBD1. Germline CDR1 reads SGHRS; CDR2 reads YFSETQ. J lost 10 bases, V lost 0 bases, and 9 bases had no gene match. The CDR3 spans 15 residues. CDR3 nucleotides: TGCGCCAGCAGCTTGGCCGGGACAGGCTATCAGGAGCAGTTCTTC. Translated, it gives CASSLAGTGYQEQFF.

This chain joins TRBV28 and TRBJ1-5, with 11 bases fitting TRBD1. The CDR3 is 15 residues long. CDR1 MDHEN and CDR2 SYDVKM come from the germline V gene. The trim removed 6 bases at V and 6 bases at J, leaving 7 bases unmatched. CDR3 region: CASSPWGQGVQPQHF. CDR3 in DNA: TGTGCCAGCAGCCCATGGGGACAGGGGGTTCAGCCCCAGCATTTT.

The rearrangement uses TRBV27 and TRBJ1-2; D unresolved. Germline values: CDR1 MNHEY, CDR2 SMNVEV (reference sequence). This CDR3 has 14 residues. Trimming took off 3 bases at V and 4 bases at J, with 12 bases between the two ends. CDR3 bases: TGTGCCAGCAGTTTGACGGGGTCCGGCTATGGCTACACCTTC. It specifies CASSLTGSGYGYTF.

V gene TRBV4-3 combines with J gene TRBJ1-2; D gene ambiguous. The CDR3 is 15 amino acids. Trimming shortened V by 0 bases and J by 4 bases, and 12 bases separated the two germline ends. Germline CDR1 is LGHNA and CDR2 is YSLEER. DNA of the CDR3: TGCGCCAGCAGCCAAGACCGCATCGGTGGCTATGGCTACACCTTC. Amino acids: CASSQDRIGGYGYTF.

The chain couples TRBV18 to TRBJ2-5, with 12 positions matching TRBD1. Germline assignment: CDR1 KGHSH and CDR2 LQKENI. CDR3 length equals 16 residues. Trimming took 3 bases from V and 2 from J; bases not matched to a gene: 4. CDR3 sequence: CASSPWDRGRQETQYF. DNA for the CDR3: TGTGCCAGCTCACCCTGGGACAGGGGGCGACAAGAGACCCAGTACTTC.

The chain uses TRBV24-1 and TRBJ2-2; D might be TRBD1 (5 bases). The CDR3 covers 15 residues. Germline CDR1 KGHDR, CDR2 SFDVKD. Deletions cut 5 bases from V and 4 bases from J, with 13 bases between. CDR3 sequence (DNA): TGTGCCACCAGTGGGAAAATTAGGGGCACCGGGGAGCTGTTTTTT. Protein: CATSGKIRGTGELFF.

The chain joins TRBV28 to TRBJ2-1; 9 bases map to TRBD2. The junction had 16 bases not matched to a gene; V was cut back by 7 bases and J by 15 bases. CDR3 length: 14 residues. The germline V gene encodes CDR1 MDHEN and CDR2 SYDVKM. The CDR3 DNA sequence: TGTGCCAGCACCGTTAGCGGGGGTGGGGGGCAAGGGTTCTTC. Residues: CASTVSGGGGQGFF.

V usage is TRBV5-1 and J usage is TRBJ2-3; 10 bases line up with TRBD1. J was trimmed by 5 bases and V by 4 bases; bases with no gene match: 4. This CDR3 spans 14 amino acids. Germline loops: CDR1 SGHRS, CDR2 YFSETQ. The CDR3 protein is CASSRGQGEDTQYF. The CDR3 coding sequence is TGCGCCAGCAGCCGCGGACAGGGGGAAGATACGCAGTATTTT.

V usage is TRBV4-2 and J usage is TRBJ2-3; the D gene is possibly TRBD1 (6 bases). CDR3 length: 16 amino acids. CDR1 and CDR2 (germline): LGHNA, YNFKEQ. V lost 2 bases and J 6 bases, leaving 18 bases between the germline ends. The CDR3 coding sequence is TGTGCCAGCAGCCAAAGGACAGACCCTGTGGGGGATACGCAGTATTTT. This sequence encodes CASSQRTDPVGDTQYF.

V gene TRBV12-5 combines with J gene TRBJ2-2, with a tentative D call TRBD1 (6 bases). The CDR3 is 16 residues long. With 0 bases removed from V and 7 bases from J, the gap between germline ends came to 15 bases. CDR1 and CDR2 from the germline V gene are LGHNT and FRNRAP. The CDR3 sequence is CASGLVISGDLGELFF. Written as DNA, the CDR3 is TGTGCTAGTGGTTTGGTAATCTCAGGGGATCTCGGGGAGCTGTTTTTT.

With respect to this clone: Other nucleotide sequences in the sample specify the same CDR3. The chain combines TRBV10-3 with TRBJ1-6; the match to TRBD1 covers 7 bases. CDR3 length equals 14 residues. Germline V gene data show CDR1 as ENHRY and CDR2 as SYGVKD. The J segment lost 7 bases and the V segment lost 4 bases, leaving 4 bases of the junction unmatched. CDR3 DNA: TGTGCCATCAGTGGGGGGACAGACAATTCACCCCTCCACTTT. Amino acid sequence: CAISGGTDNSPLHF.

The chain joins TRBV5-1 to TRBJ2-5; 7 bases line up with TRBD2. CDR1 is SGHRS, CDR2 YFSETQ, per germline. Germline trimming cut 4 bases from V and 6 bases from J; bases unmatched to any gene: 9. The CDR3 length is 14 residues. CDR3 sequence (DNA): TGCGCCAGCAGCACCGGGACTAAGGGAAAGACCCAGTACTTC. It translates to CASSTGTKGKTQYF.

CDR3 coding DNA: TGTGCCAGCCTCCCACAGGGGAACACTGAAGCTTTCTTT. Translation: CASLPQGNTEAFF. This chain joins TRBV5-4 and TRBJ1-1, with a possible D match to TRBD1 (6 bases). This CDR3 is 13 amino acids long. Germline V gives CDR1 SGHNT, CDR2 YYREEE (reference sequence). V was shortened by 7 bases and J by 1 base, with 11 bases between the two germline ends.

This rearrangement joins TRBV6-5 to TRBJ1-5; D is uncertain. Germline V gives CDR1 MNHEY, CDR2 SVGAGI. V was cut by 1 base and J by 7 bases, with 8 bases left in between. This CDR3 is 13 amino acids long. The DNA for the CDR3 is TGTGCCAGCAGTTACTGGGAGGAACAGCCCCAGCATTTT. Its protein product is CASSYWEEQPQHF.

The rearrangement uses TRBV5-1 and TRBJ2-7; possible D gene TRBD2, 5 bases. The V end lost 0 bases, the J end lost 3 bases, and 7 bases lay between the germline ends. The germline V gene has CDR1 SGHRS and CDR2 YFSETQ. CDR3 length: 13 residues. CDR3 coding DNA: TGCGCCAGCAGCTTGGACGGGAACTACGAGCAGTACTTC. It specifies CASSLDGNYEQYF.